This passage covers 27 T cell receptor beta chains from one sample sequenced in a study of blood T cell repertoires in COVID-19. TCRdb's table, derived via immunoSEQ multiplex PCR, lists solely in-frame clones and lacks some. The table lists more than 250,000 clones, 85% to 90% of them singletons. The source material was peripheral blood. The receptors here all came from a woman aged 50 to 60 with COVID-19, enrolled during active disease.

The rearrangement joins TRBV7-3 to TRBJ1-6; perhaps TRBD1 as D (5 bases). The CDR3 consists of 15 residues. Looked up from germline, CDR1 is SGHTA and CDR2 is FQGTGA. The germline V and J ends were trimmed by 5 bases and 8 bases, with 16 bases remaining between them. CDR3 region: CASSLLGQGYSPLHF. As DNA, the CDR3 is TGTGCCAGCAGCCTGCTCGGGCAGGGTTATTCACCCCTCCACTTT.

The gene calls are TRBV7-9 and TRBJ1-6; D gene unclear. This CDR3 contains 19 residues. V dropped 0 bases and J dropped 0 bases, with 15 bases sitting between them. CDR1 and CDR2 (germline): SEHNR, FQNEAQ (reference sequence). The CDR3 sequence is CASSLAIEAGSSYNSPLHF. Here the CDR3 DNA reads TGTGCCAGCAGCTTAGCGATTGAGGCGGGGAGCTCCTATAATTCACCCCTCCACTTT.

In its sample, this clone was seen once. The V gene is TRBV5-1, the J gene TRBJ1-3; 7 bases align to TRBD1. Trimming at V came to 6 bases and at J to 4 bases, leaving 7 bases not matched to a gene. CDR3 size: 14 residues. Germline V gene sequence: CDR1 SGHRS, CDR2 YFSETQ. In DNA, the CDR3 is TGCGCCAGCAAGGAAGGGACAGCCGGAAACACCATATATTTT. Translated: CASKEGTAGNTIYF.

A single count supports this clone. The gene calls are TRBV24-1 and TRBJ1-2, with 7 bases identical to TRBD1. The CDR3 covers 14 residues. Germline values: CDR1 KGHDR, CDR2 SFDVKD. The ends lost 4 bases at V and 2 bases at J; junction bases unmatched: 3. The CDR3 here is CATSEQGGNYGYTF. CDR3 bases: TGTGCCACCAGTGAGCAGGGGGGCAACTATGGCTACACCTTC.

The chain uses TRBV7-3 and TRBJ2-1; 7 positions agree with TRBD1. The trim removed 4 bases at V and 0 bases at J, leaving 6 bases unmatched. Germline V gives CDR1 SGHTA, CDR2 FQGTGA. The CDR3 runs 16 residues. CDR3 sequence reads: CASSSKTGTSYNEQFF. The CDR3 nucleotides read TGTGCCAGCAGCTCGAAGACAGGGACCTCCTACAATGAGCAGTTCTTC.

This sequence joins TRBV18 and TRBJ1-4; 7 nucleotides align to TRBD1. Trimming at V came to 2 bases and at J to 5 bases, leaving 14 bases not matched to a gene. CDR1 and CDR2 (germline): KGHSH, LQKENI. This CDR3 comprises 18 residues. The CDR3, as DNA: TGTGCCAGCTCACCAGCTAAATTCCGGGACAGAGGAAATGAAAAACTGTTTTTT. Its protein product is CASSPAKFRDRGNEKLFF.

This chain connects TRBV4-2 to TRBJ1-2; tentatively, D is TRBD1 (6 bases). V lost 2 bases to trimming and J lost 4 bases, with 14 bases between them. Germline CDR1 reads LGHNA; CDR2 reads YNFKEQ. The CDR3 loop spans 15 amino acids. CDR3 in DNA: TGTGCCAGCAGCCAACGACAGGCCGAACCCTATGGCTACACCTTC. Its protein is CASSQRQAEPYGYTF.

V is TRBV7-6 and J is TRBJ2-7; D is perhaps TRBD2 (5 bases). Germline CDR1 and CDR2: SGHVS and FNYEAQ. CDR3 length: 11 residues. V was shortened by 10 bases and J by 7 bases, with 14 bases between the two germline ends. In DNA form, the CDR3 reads TGTGCCACCGCGGTTGGCGGGGAGCAGTACTTC. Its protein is CATAVGGEQYF.

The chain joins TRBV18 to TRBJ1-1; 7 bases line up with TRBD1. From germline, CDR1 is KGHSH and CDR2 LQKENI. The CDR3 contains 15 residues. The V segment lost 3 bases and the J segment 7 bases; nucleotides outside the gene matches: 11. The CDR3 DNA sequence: TGTGCCAGCTCACCCGCGACAGGGAGCGAGGGTGAAGCTTTCTTT. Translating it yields CASSPATGSEGEAFF.

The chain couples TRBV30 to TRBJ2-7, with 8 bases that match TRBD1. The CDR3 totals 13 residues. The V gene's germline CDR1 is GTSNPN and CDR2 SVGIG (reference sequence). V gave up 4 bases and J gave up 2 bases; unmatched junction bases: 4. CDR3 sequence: CAWKAGGPYEQYF. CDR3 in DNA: TGTGCCTGGAAGGCAGGGGGCCCCTACGAGCAGTACTTC.

CDR3 bases: TGTGCCAGCTCACGGGGCTGGATCTCCTACGAGCAGTACTTC. This encodes CASSRGWISYEQYF. The V and J genes are TRBV18 and TRBJ2-7, with D perhaps TRBD1 (5 bases). Trimming cost V 4 bases and J 0 bases, with 10 bases left between them. Germline V CDR1 and CDR2: KGHSH, LQKENI. This CDR3 has 14 residues.

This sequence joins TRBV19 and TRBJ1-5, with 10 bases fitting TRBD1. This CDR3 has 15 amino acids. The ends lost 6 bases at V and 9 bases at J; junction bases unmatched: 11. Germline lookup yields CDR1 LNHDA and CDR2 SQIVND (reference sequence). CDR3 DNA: TGTGCCAGTAGGTCGACAGGGGGCGGGTTGTGGCCCCAGCATTTT. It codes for CASRSTGGGLWPQHF.

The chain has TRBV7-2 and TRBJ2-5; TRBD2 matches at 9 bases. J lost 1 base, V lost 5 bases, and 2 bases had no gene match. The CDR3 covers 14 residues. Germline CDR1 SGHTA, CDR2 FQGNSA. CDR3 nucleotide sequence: TGTGCCAGCAGCCAGGGACTAGCCCAAGAGACCCAGTACTTC. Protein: CASSQGLAQETQYF. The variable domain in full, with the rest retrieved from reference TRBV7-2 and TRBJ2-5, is GAGVSQSPSNKVTEKGKDVELRCDPISGHTALYWYRQSLGQGLEFLIYFQGNSAPDKSGLPSDRFSAERTGGSVSTLTIQRTQQEDSAVYLCASSQGLAQETQYFGPGTRLLVL.

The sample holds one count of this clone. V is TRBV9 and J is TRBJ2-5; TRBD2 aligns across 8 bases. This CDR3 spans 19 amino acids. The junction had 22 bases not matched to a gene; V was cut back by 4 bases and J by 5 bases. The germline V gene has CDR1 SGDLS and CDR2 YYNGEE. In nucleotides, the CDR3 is TGTGCCAGCAGCATGGAGTCCCCCTATATTGCGGGAGGTGGGGAGACCCAGTACTTC. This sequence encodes CASSMESPYIAGGGETQYF.

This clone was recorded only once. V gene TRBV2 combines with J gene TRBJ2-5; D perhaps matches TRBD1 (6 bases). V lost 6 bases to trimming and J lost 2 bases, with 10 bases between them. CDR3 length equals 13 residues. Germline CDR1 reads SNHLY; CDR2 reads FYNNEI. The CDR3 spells CASSRDIQETQYF. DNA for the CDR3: TGTGCCAGCAGCCGGGACATACAAGAGACCCAGTACTTC. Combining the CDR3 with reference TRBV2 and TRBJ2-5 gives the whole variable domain EPEVTQTPSHQVTQMGQEVILRCVPISNHLYFYWYRQILGQKVEFLVSFYNNEISEKSEIFDDQFSVERPDGSNFTLKIRSTKLEDSAMYFCASSRDIQETQYFGPGTRLLVL.

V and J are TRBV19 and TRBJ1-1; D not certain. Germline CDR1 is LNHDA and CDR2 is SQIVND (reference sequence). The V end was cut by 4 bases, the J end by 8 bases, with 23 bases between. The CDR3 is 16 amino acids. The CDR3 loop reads CASSKTSSLRRGEAFF. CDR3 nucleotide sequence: TGTGCCAGTAGTAAAACCTCCTCCTTGAGGAGAGGAGAAGCTTTCTTT.

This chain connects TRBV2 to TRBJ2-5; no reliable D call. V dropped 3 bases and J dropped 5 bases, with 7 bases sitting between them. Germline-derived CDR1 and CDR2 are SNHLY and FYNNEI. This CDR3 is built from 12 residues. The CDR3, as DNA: TGTGCCAGCAGTGAGGCGCGGGAGACCCAGTACTTC. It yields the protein CASSEARETQYF.

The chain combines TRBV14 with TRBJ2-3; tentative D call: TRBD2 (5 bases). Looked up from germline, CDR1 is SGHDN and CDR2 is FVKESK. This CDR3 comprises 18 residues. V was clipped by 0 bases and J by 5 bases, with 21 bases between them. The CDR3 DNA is TGTGCCAGCAGCCAAGACGTGACGGGAAACCCGTGGGGAGATACGCAGTATTTT. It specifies CASSQDVTGNPWGDTQYF.

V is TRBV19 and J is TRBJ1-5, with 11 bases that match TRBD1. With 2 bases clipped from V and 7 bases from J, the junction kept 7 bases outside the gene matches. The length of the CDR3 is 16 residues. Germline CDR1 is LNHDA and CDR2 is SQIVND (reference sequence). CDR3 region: CASSIMGQGVGQPQHF. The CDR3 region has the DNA TGTGCCAGTAGTATAATGGGACAGGGGGTAGGGCAGCCCCAGCATTTT.

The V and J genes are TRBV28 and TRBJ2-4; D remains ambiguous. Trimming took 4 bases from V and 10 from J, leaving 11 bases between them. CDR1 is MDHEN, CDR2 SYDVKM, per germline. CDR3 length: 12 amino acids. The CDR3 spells CASSSMRNIQYF. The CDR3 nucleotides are TGTGCCAGCAGTTCCATGCGGAATATTCAGTACTTC.

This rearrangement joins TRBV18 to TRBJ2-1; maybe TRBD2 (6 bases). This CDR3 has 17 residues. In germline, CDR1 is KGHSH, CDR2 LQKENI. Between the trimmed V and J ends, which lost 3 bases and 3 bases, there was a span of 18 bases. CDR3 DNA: TGTGCCAGCTCACCCATTGTGGCGGGATCCTTCTACAATGAGCAGTTCTTC. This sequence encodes CASSPIVAGSFYNEQFF. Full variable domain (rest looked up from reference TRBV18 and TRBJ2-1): NAGVMQNPRHLVRRRGQEARLRCSPMKGHSHVYWYRQLPEEGLKFMVYLQKENIIDESGMPKERFSAEFPKEGPSILRIQQVVRGDSAAYFCASSPIVAGSFYNEQFFGPGTRLTVL.

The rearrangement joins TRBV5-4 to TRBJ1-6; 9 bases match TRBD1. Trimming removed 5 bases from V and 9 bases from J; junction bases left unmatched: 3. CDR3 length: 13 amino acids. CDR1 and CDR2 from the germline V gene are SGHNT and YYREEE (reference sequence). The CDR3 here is CASRGDRASPLHF. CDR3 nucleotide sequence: TGTGCCAGCAGGGGGGACAGGGCTTCACCCCTCCACTTT.

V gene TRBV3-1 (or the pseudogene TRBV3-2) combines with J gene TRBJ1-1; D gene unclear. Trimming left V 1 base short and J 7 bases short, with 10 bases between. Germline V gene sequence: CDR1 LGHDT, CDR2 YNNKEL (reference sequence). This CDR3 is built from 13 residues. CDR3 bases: TGTGCCAGCAGCCAAGTAACGCAGGTTGAAGCTTTCTTT. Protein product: CASSQVTQVEAFF.

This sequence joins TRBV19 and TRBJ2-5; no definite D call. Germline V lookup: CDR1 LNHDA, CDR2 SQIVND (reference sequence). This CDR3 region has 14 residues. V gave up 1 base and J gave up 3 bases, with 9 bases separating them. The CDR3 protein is CASSIGNREETQYF. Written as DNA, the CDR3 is TGTGCCAGTAGTATAGGGAATCGGGAAGAGACCCAGTACTTC. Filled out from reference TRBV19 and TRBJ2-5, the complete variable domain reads DGGITQSPKYLFRKEGQNVTLSCEQNLNHDAMYWYRQDPGQGLRLIYYSQIVNDFQKGDIAEGYSVSREKKESFPLTVTSAQKNPTAFYLCASSIGNREETQYFGPGTRLLVL.

Here the CDR3 DNA reads TGTGCCAGCAGCCTCTCGGGGGACAGGTCCTACGAGCAGTACTTC. Translating gives CASSLSGDRSYEQYF. This chain connects TRBV3-1 (or the pseudogene TRBV3-2) to TRBJ2-7; TRBD1 matches 8 bases. CDR1 and CDR2 from the germline V gene are LGHDT and YNNKEL (reference sequence). V shed 4 bases and J 1 base; nucleotides not matched to a gene: 6. The CDR3 sequence is 15 residues long.

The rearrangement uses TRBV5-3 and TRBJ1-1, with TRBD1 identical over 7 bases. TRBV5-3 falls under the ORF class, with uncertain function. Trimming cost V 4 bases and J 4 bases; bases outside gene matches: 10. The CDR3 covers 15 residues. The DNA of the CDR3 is TGTGCCAGAAGCCAGGACAGGTTTTTGTTCACTGAAGCTTTCTTT. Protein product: CARSQDRFLFTEAFF.

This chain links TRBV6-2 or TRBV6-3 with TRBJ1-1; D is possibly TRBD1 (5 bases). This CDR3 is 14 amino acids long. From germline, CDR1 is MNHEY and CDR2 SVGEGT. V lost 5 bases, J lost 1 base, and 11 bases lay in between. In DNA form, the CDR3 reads TGTGCCAGCAGTGTCCAGGGTCAGAACACTGAAGCTTTCTTT. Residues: CASSVQGQNTEAFF.